These 27 T cell receptor beta chains originate from one sample sequenced in a study of T-cell reconstitution after alpha-beta-depleted transplantation in children. During its preparation, the TCRbeta library received unique molecular identifiers. MiXCR was run by TCRdb on the PCR reads, yielding one entry per CDR3 protein. The repertoire holds almost 250,000 distinct CDR3 sequences, with about 25% as singletons. The material was PBMCs, obtained before TCRalphabeta/CD19-depleted stem cell transplant. The origin of the receptors is a girl aged 2 to 10 with Fanconi anemia, due to receive a stem cell transplant.

This clonotype was detected a few times. The chain employs TRBV4-1 and TRBJ2-2; 8 nucleotides line up with TRBD2. Germline-derived CDR1 and CDR2 are MGHRA and YSYEKL. This CDR3 is 16 amino acids long. The J segment lost 3 bases and the V segment lost 1 base, leaving 4 bases of the junction unmatched. The CDR3 DNA reads TGCGCCAGCAGCCAAGTCCGGGGGGGCGACACCGGGGAGCTGTTTTTT. The encoded protein is CASSQVRGGDTGELFF.

This chain links TRBV7-2 with TRBJ1-5; TRBD1 might be the D (5 bases). Germline V lookup: CDR1 SGHTA, CDR2 FQGNSA. The CDR3 is made up of 15 amino acids. The ends were cut back, 7 bases at V and 7 bases at J, with 20 bases in the middle. CDR3 DNA: TGTGCCAGCACACCGGGGGACCTCCATATGCAGCCCCAGCATTTT. Residues: CASTPGDLHMQPQHF.

There are many counts of this clonotype. In nucleotides, the CDR3 is TGTGCCAGCAGTTACATGGGGGGGGGCCCCGAGCAGTACTTC. It translates to CASSYMGGGPEQYF. The V gene is TRBV6-5, the J gene TRBJ2-7; maybe TRBD2 (7 bases). Germline V gene lookup returns CDR1 MNHEY and CDR2 SVGAGI. V shed 2 bases and J shed 6 bases, with 14 bases lying between them. The CDR3 extends over 14 amino acids.

The V gene is TRBV29-1, the J gene TRBJ2-7; D is unresolved. V was pared by 4 bases and J by 3 bases, with 13 bases between. CDR3 length: 13 residues. Germline loops: CDR1 SQVTM, CDR2 ANQGSEA. The CDR3: CSVGRTAGYEQYF. In nucleotides, the CDR3 is TGCAGCGTTGGCCGGACGGCTGGCTACGAGCAGTACTTC.

V usage is TRBV4-2 and J usage is TRBJ1-3; no clear D. V lost 2 bases and J 4 bases, leaving 9 bases between the germline ends. This CDR3 spans 14 amino acids. Germline V gives CDR1 LGHNA, CDR2 YNFKEQ. The CDR3 spells CASSQRGQGNTIYF. The CDR3 DNA reads TGTGCCAGCAGCCAACGGGGTCAGGGAAACACCATATATTTT.

V gene TRBV11-2 combines with J gene TRBJ2-2; possible D gene TRBD2, 5 bases. The CDR3 sequence is 15 residues long. V was trimmed by 0 bases and J by 7 bases, leaving 12 bases between them. Per germline, CDR1 SGHAT and CDR2 FQNNGV. CDR3 region: CASSLDRVGIGELFF. The CDR3 bases are TGTGCCAGCAGCTTAGATCGTGTCGGGATCGGGGAGCTGTTTTTT.

This clonotype came up many times. The chain joins TRBV7-2 to TRBJ2-7; D uncertain. The germline V gene has CDR1 SGHTA and CDR2 FQGNSA. The CDR3 covers 11 residues. The germline V and J ends were trimmed by 4 bases and 2 bases, with 3 bases remaining between them. CDR3 coding DNA: TGTGCCAGCAGCTACGCCTACGAGCAGTACTTC. It translates to CASSYAYEQYF.

Ten or more counts support this clonotype. The V call is TRBV6-5, the J call TRBJ1-2, with 7 bases that match TRBD1. Looked up from germline, CDR1 is MNHEY and CDR2 is SVGAGI. With V trimmed by 10 bases and J by 7 bases, 15 bases remained unmatched. The CDR3 loop spans 14 amino acids. In nucleotides, the CDR3 is TGTGCCACCAGGTCGGGGACAGAGATTTCTGGCTACACCTTC. Translating gives CATRSGTEISGYTF.

The chain links TRBV5-1 to TRBJ2-3; 8 bases match TRBD2. Germline V gene sequence: CDR1 SGHRS, CDR2 YFSETQ. The CDR3 is made up of 13 amino acids. Trimming cost V 7 bases and J 4 bases; bases outside gene matches: 5. CDR3 residues: CASGTRGSDTQYF. CDR3 DNA: TGCGCCAGCGGGACTAGAGGGTCAGATACGCAGTATTTT.

This clonotype appeared many times. The chain joins TRBV29-1 to TRBJ2-2; 8 bases map to TRBD1. This CDR3 region has 15 residues. Germline V CDR1 and CDR2: SQVTM, ANQGSEA. The V and J ends lost 4 bases and 7 bases, in that order; junction bases with no gene match: 11. CDR3 protein: CSVVSGMGQVGELFF. CDR3 sequence (DNA): TGCAGCGTTGTAAGTGGAATGGGACAGGTCGGGGAGCTGTTTTTT.

V and J are TRBV20-1 and TRBJ2-1; TRBD2 matches at 11 bases. Germline loops: CDR1 DFQATT, CDR2 SNEGSKA (reference sequence). J lost 3 bases, V lost 3 bases, and 4 bases had no gene match. This CDR3 has 15 amino acids. The CDR3: CSASHLAGGYNEQFF. The CDR3 DNA reads TGCAGTGCTAGTCACCTAGCGGGAGGCTACAATGAGCAGTTCTTC.

V and J are TRBV6-5 and TRBJ2-2; TRBD1 is a possible D gene (5 bases). Germline values: CDR1 MNHEY, CDR2 SVGAGI. The CDR3 consists of 16 residues. The V gene lost 2 bases and the J gene lost 0 bases, with 10 bases spanning the gap. This chain's CDR3 is CASSYVGESNTGELFF. The CDR3 bases are TGTGCCAGCAGTTACGTAGGGGAATCGAACACCGGGGAGCTGTTTTTT.

The J gene is TRBJ2-2, the V gene TRBV12-3 or TRBV12-4, with 11 positions matching TRBD2. V lost 2 bases and J lost 1; bases outside the gene matches: 3. The CDR3 spans 17 residues. The DNA for the CDR3 is TGTGCCAGCAGTTTACGGCTAGCGGGAGGGAACACCGGGGAGCTGTTTTTT. Translated: CASSLRLAGGNTGELFF.

The chain couples TRBV29-1 to TRBJ2-7, with no clear D. Trimming removed 5 bases at V and 2 bases at J, with 16 bases between. The germline CDR1 and CDR2 sequences are SQVTM and ANQGSEA. This CDR3 is built from 14 residues. In DNA, the CDR3 is TGCAGCGTTATTACCGGGCCAAGGCCCTACGAGCAGTACTTC. This encodes CSVITGPRPYEQYF.

CDR3 sequence: CSALTFQETQYF. The CDR3, as DNA: TGCAGTGCTTTGACATTCCAAGAGACCCAGTACTTC. V usage is TRBV20-1 and J usage is TRBJ2-5, with D unclear. Germline CDR1 DFQATT, CDR2 SNEGSKA (reference sequence). Trimming shortened V by 5 bases and J by 1 base, and 8 bases separated the two germline ends. The CDR3 length is 12 residues.

The V call is TRBV15, the J call TRBJ2-5, with D perhaps TRBD1 (7 bases). The CDR3 totals 14 residues. The V and J ends lost 1 base and 6 bases respectively, with 12 bases between them. The germline CDR1 and CDR2 sequences are LNHNV and YYDKDF (reference sequence). CDR3 in amino acids: CATSRGGTEQTQYF. CDR3 nucleotide sequence: TGTGCCACCAGCAGAGGCGGGACAGAGCAGACCCAGTACTTC.

This clonotype was seen only a few times. This chain links TRBV7-9 with TRBJ2-1; TRBD2 aligns across 15 bases. Germline loops: CDR1 SEHNR, CDR2 FQNEAQ (reference sequence). The CDR3 totals 16 residues. The trim removed 9 bases at V and 5 bases at J, leaving 8 bases unmatched. CDR3 residues: CASSGTSGRSNNEQFF. Written as DNA, the CDR3 is TGTGCCAGTAGCGGGACTAGCGGGAGGAGTAACAATGAGCAGTTCTTC.

The chain carries TRBV29-1 and TRBJ2-3; perhaps TRBD1 as D (6 bases). V was shortened by 3 bases and J by 0 bases, with 13 bases between the two germline ends. Germline V gene data show CDR1 as SQVTM and CDR2 as ANQGSEA. This CDR3 comprises 15 residues. Here the CDR3 DNA reads TGCAGCGTTGATCAGCAGGGGATAAGCACAGATACGCAGTATTTT. It yields the protein CSVDQQGISTDTQYF.

This clonotype came up many times. The rearrangement joins TRBV11-2 to TRBJ2-6; perhaps D is TRBD1 or TRBD2 (6 bases each). Trimming shortened V by 2 bases and J by 2 bases, and 19 bases separated the two germline ends. The length of the CDR3 is 19 residues. Per germline, CDR1 SGHAT and CDR2 FQNNGV. This CDR3 is CASSLRTAGEAPGANVLTF. CDR3 in DNA: TGTGCCAGCAGCTTAAGGACGGCAGGGGAGGCTCCTGGGGCCAACGTCCTGACTTTC. Looking up the rest from reference TRBV11-2 and TRBJ2-6 gives the full variable domain: EAGVAQSPRYKIIEKRQSVAFWCNPISGHATLYWYQQILGQGPKLLIQFQNNGVVDDSQLPKDRFSAERLKGVDSTLKIQPAKLEDSAVYLCASSLRTAGEAPGANVLTFGAGSRLTVL.

This clonotype was counted ten times or more. The rearrangement uses TRBV28 and TRBJ2-1, with 7 nucleotides matching TRBD1. The CDR3 spans 14 residues. The V gene end was trimmed by 6 bases and the J gene end by 4 bases; junction bases not matched to a gene: 6. The germline CDR1 and CDR2 sequences are MDHEN and SYDVKM. As DNA, the CDR3 is TGTGCCAGCAGGCCGGGACAGATATACAATGAGCAGTTCTTC. It specifies CASRPGQIYNEQFF.

This clonotype was picked up a small number of times. The V gene is TRBV5-1, the J gene TRBJ2-6; no definite D call. The V end lost 2 bases, the J end lost 2 bases, and 5 bases lay between the germline ends. The CDR3 sequence is 14 residues long. CDR1 and CDR2 from the germline V gene are SGHRS and YFSETQ. DNA of the CDR3: TGCGCCAGCAGCTTCTTACCTGGGGCCAACGTCCTGACTTTC. Its translation is CASSFLPGANVLTF.

The genes are TRBV6-5 and TRBJ2-3, with D maybe TRBD2 (6 bases). The CDR3 extends over 15 amino acids. The V and J ends lost 0 bases and 1 base respectively, with 8 bases between them. Germline CDR1 MNHEY, CDR2 SVGAGI. CDR3 nucleotide sequence: TGTGCCAGCAGTTACTCGCGGAGGGGCACAGATACGCAGTATTTT. Protein product: CASSYSRRGTDTQYF.

The chain uses TRBV12-3 or TRBV12-4 and TRBJ2-7; 7 bases agree with TRBD2. This CDR3 is built from 13 residues. V shed 0 bases, J shed 7 bases, and the junction held 3 bases outside the gene matches. The CDR3 DNA sequence: TGTGCCAGCAGTTTAGCGCCAGCGGGGGAGCAGTACTTC. Its translation: CASSLAPAGEQYF.

This chain uses TRBV20-1 with TRBJ1-6; D is possibly TRBD1 (6 bases). In germline, CDR1 is DFQATT, CDR2 SNEGSKA (reference sequence). The CDR3 is 12 residues long. Trimming shortened V by 3 bases and J by 13 bases, and 13 bases separated the two germline ends. CDR3 amino acids: CSAREGVGPLHF. CDR3 sequence (DNA): TGCAGTGCTAGGGAGGGGGTGGGTCCCCTCCACTTT.

The chain combines TRBV20-1 with TRBJ2-1; 9 bases align to TRBD1. J gave up 7 bases and V 6 bases, and 13 bases lay outside the gene matches. Germline CDR1 DFQATT, CDR2 SNEGSKA (reference sequence). The CDR3 has 15 amino acids. CDR3 in DNA: TGCAGTGCGGAGACAGGGGGAAGTGTTAATAATGAGCAGTTCTTC. Residues: CSAETGGSVNNEQFF.

The chain uses TRBV6-2 or TRBV6-3 and TRBJ1-1, with 8 bases matching TRBD1. The junction had 4 bases not matched to a gene; V was cut back by 4 bases and J by 3 bases. Per the germline V gene, CDR1 is MNHEY and CDR2 is SVGEGT. The CDR3 extends over 14 amino acids. In DNA, the CDR3 is TGTGCCAGCAGTTCCAGGGGGCACGACACTGAAGCTTTCTTT. Encoded protein: CASSSRGHDTEAFF.

The chain couples TRBV7-3 to TRBJ2-2; D ambiguous. CDR1 and CDR2 from the germline V gene are SGHTA and FQGTGA. The CDR3 totals 14 residues. Trimming cost V 1 base and J 5 bases, with 8 bases left between them. In nucleotides, the CDR3 is TGTGCCAGCAGCTTAAGTAGGGCAACCGGGGAGCTGTTTTTT. As protein: CASSLSRATGELFF.